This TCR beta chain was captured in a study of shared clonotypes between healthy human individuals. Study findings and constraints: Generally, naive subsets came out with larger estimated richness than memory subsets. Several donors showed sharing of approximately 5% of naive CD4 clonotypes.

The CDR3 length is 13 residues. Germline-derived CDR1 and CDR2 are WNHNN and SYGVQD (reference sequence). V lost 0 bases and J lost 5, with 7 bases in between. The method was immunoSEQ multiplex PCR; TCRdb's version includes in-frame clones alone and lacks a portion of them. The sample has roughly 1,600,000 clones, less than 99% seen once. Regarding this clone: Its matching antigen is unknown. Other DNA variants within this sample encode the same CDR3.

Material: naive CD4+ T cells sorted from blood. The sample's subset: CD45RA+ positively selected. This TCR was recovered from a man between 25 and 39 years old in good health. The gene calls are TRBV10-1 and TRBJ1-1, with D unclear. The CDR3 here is CASSESGRTEAFF. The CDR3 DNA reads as TGCGCCAGCAGTGAGTCGGGCAGGACTGAAGCTTTCTTT.